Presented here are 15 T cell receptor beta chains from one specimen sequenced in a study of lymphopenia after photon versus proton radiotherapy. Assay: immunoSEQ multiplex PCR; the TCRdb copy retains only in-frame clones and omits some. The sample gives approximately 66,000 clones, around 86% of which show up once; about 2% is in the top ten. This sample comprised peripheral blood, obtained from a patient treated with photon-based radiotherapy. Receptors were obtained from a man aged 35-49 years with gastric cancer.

The CDR3 sequence is CASRRGQISGNTIYF. The CDR3 DNA is TGTGCCAGTAGGAGGGGACAGATCTCTGGAAACACCATATATTTT. The gene calls are TRBV19 and TRBJ1-3, with 7 positions matching TRBD1. CDR3 length equals 15 residues. Looked up from germline, CDR1 is LNHDA and CDR2 is SQIVND (reference sequence). V lost 6 bases to trimming and J lost 0 bases; unmatched junction nucleotides: 5.

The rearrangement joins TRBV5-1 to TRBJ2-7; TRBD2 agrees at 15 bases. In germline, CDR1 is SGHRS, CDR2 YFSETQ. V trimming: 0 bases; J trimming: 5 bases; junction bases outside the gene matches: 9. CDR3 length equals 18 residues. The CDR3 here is CASSLGSGLAGGVHEQYF. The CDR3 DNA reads TGCGCCAGCAGCTTGGGGTCGGGACTAGCGGGGGGAGTTCACGAGCAGTACTTC.

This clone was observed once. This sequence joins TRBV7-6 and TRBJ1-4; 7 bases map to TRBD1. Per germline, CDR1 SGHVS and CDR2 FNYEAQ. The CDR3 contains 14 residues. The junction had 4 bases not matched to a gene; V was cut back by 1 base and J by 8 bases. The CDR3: CASSLGQGGEKLFF. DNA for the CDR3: TGTGCCAGCAGCTTAGGACAGGGTGGGGAAAAACTGTTTTTT. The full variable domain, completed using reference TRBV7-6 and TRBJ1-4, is GAGVSQSPRYKVTKRGQDVALRCDPISGHVSLYWYRQALGQGPEFLTYFNYEAQQDKSGLPNDRFSAERPEGSISTLTIQRTEQRDSAMYRCASSLGQGGEKLFFGSGTQLSVL.

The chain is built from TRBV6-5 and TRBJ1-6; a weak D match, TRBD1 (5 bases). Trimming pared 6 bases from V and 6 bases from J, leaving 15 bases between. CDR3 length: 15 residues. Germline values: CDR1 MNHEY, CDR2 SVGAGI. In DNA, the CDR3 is TGTGCCAGCAGCCGTAGAGGGACGGGTAATTCACCCCTCCACTTT. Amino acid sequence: CASSRRGTGNSPLHF.

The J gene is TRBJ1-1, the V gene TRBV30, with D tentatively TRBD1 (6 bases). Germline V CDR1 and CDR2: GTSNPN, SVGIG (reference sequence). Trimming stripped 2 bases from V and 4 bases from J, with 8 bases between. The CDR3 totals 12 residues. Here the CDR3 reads CAWSRDTTEAFF. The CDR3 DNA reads TGTGCCTGGAGTCGGGACACCACTGAAGCTTTCTTT.

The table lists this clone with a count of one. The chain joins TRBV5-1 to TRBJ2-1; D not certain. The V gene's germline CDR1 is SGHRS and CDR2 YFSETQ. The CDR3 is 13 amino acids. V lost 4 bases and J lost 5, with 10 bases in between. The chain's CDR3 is CASSPTAHNEQFF. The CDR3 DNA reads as TGCGCCAGCAGCCCTACAGCCCACAATGAGCAGTTCTTC.

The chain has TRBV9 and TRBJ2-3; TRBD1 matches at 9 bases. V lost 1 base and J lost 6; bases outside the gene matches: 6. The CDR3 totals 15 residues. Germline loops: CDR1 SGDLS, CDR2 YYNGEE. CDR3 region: CASSVFSGTGDTQYF. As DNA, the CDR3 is TGTGCCAGCAGCGTATTTTCGGGGACAGGGGATACGCAGTATTTT.

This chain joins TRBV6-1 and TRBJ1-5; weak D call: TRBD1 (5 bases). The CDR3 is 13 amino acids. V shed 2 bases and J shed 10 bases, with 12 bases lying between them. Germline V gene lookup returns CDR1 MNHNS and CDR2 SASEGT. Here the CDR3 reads CASSEQGGPPQHF. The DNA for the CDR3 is TGTGCCAGCAGTGAACAGGGAGGACCCCCCCAGCATTTT.

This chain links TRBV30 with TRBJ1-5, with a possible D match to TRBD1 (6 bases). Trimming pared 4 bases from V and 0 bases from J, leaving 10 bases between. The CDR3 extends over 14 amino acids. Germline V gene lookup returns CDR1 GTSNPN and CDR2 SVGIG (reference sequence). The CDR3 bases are TGTGCCTGGAACCAGGGGACTAGCAATCAGCCCCAGCATTTT. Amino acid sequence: CAWNQGTSNQPQHF.

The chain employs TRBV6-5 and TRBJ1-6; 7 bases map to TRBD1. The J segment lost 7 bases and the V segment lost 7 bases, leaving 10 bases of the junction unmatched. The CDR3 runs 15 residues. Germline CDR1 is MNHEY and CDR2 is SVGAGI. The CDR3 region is CASTRRDRANSPLHF. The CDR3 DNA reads TGTGCCAGCACAAGGAGGGACAGAGCAAATTCACCCCTCCACTTT.

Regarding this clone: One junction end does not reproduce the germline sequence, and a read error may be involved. CDR3 nucleotide sequence: TGCGCCAGCAGCCACCGGGACACAGATTCACCCCTCCGCTTT. Translated, it gives CASSHRDTDSPLRF. The chain links TRBV4-1 to TRBJ1-6, with a tentative D call TRBD1 (6 bases). Germline lookup yields CDR1 MGHRA and CDR2 YSYEKL. The CDR3 extends over 14 amino acids.

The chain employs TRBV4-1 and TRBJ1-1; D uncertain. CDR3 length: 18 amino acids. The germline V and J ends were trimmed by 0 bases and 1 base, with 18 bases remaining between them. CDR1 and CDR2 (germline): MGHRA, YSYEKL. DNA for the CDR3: TGCGCCAGCAGCCAAGATACATTCTGGCGGCGAGAGAACACTGAAGCTTTCTTT. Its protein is CASSQDTFWRRENTEAFF.

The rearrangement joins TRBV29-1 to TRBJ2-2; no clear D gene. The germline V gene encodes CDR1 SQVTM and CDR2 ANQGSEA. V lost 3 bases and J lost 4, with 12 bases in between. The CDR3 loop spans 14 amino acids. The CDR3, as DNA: TGCAGCGTTGAGGTAGGGTCCGGCACCGGGGAGCTGTTTTTT. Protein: CSVEVGSGTGELFF.

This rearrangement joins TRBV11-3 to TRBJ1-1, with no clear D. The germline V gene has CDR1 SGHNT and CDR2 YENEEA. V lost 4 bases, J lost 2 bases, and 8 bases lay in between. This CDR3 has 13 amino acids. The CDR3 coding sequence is TGTGCCAGCAGCTATGGACGCAACACTGAAGCTTTCTTT. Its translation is CASSYGRNTEAFF. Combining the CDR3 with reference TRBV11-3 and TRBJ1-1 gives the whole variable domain EAGVVQSPRYKIIEKKQPVAFWCNPISGHNTLYWYLQNLGQGPELLIRYENEEAVDDSQLPKDRFSAERLKGVDSTLKIQPAELGDSAVYLCASSYGRNTEAFFGQGTRLTVV.

The CDR3 sequence is CASSKVNATGVNQPQHF. The CDR3 DNA is TGTGCCAGCAGCAAAGTAAATGCGACAGGGGTCAATCAGCCCCAGCATTTT. The chain is built from TRBV21-1 and TRBJ1-5; the table's D call TRBD1 went unverified against the DNA. TRBV21-1 is flagged as a pseudogene. This CDR3 contains 17 residues.